This T cell receptor beta chain derives from a study of blood T cell repertoires in COVID-19. The overall study: Samples representing acute and convalescent COVID-19 were sourced from the United States, Italy and Spain. Sources were T cells, B-cell-depleted T cells, or PBMCs; the material itself was cDNA or gDNA.

Sequencing was performed with immunoSEQ multiplex PCR; in TCRdb, only in-frame clones are kept and a portion is missing. The sample has a few hundred thousand clones; around 84% are singletons. Participants' reported clinical history set cohort assignment. This CDR3 region has 13 residues. The V gene lost 5 bases and the J gene lost 3 bases, with 10 bases spanning the gap. This chain connects TRBV12-3 or TRBV12-4 to TRBJ1-2; maybe TRBD1 (5 bases). Sequencing input: PBMCs or T cells enriched from blood (not recorded which). The origin of this receptor is a man aged 25-45 years with acute COVID-19. The CDR3 nucleotides are TGTGCCAGCAGTCCCACAGGTGACTATGGCTACACCTTC. It translates to CASSPTGDYGYTF.